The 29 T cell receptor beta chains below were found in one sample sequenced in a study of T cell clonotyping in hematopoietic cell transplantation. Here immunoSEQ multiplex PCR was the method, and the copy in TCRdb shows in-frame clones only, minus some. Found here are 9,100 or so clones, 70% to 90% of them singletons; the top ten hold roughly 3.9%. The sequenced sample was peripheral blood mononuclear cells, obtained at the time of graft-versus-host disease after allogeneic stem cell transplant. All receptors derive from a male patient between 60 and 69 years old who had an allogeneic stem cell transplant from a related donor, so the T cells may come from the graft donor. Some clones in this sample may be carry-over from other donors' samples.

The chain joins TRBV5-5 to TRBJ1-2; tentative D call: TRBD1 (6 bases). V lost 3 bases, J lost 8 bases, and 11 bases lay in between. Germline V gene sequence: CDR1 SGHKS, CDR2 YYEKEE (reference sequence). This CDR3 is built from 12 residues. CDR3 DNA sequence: TGTGCCAGCAGCTCCAACACAGGGGGCTACACCTTC. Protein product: CASSSNTGGYTF. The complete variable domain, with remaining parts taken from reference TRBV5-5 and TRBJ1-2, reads DAGVTQSPTHLIKTRGQQVTLRCSPISGHKSVSWYQQVLGQGPQFIFQYYEKEERGRGNFPDRFSARQFPNYSSELNVNALLLGDSALYLCASSSNTGGYTFGSGTRLTVV.

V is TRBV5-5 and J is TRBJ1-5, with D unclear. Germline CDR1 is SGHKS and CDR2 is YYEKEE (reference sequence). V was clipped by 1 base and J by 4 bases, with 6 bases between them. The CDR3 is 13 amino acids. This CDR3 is CASSLSANQPQHF. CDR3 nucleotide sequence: TGTGCCAGCAGCTTGTCCGCTAATCAGCCCCAGCATTTT.

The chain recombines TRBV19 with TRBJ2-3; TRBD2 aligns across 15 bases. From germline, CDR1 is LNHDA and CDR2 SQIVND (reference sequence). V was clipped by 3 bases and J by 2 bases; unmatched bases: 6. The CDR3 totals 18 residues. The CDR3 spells CASSIRGLAGGVTDTQYF. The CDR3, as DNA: TGTGCCAGTAGTATTAGGGGACTAGCGGGGGGCGTCACAGATACGCAGTATTTT.

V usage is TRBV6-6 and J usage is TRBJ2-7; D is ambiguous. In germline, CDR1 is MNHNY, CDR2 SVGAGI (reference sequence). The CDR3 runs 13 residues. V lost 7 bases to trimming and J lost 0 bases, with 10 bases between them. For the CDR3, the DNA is TGTGCCAGCACGCCGGACCGCTCCTACGAGCAGTACTTC. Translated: CASTPDRSYEQYF.

Written as DNA, the CDR3 is TGCGCCAGCAGCTTGCCAGCGGGGGGGACCTACAATGAGCAGTTCTTC. This translates into CASSLPAGGTYNEQFF. The genes are TRBV5-1 and TRBJ2-1, with 10 bases that match TRBD2. CDR1 is SGHRS and CDR2 is YFSETQ in the germline V gene. V trimming: 1 base; J trimming: 2 bases; junction bases outside the gene matches: 3. The CDR3 runs 16 residues.

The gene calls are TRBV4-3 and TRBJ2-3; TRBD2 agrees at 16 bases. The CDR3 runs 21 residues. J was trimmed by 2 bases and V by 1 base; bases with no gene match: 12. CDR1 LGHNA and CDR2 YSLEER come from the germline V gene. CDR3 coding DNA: TGCGCCAGCAGCCAAGGGGCCGGGACTAGCGGGGGGGCTTCGTACACAGATACGCAGTATTTT. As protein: CASSQGAGTSGGASYTDTQYF.

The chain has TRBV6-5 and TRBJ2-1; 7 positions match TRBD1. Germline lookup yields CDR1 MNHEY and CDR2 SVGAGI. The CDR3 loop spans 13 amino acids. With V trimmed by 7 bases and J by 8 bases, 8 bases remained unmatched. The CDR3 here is CASKGRGRDEQFF. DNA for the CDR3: TGTGCCAGCAAGGGTAGGGGGCGCGATGAGCAGTTCTTC.

The DNA of the CDR3 is TGTGCCTGGACAGGGAACGACTGGGAGCAGTACTTC. This translates into CAWTGNDWEQYF. The rearrangement joins TRBV30 to TRBJ2-7, with TRBD1 as a possible D gene (5 bases). The length of the CDR3 is 12 residues. Trimming left V 4 bases short and J 7 bases short, with 14 bases between. Germline CDR1 reads GTSNPN; CDR2 reads SVGIG (reference sequence). Looking up the rest from reference TRBV30 and TRBJ2-7 gives the full variable domain: SQTIHQWPATLVQPVGSPLSLECTVEGTSNPNLYWYRQAAGRGLQLLFYSVGIGQISSEVPQNLSASRPQDRQFILSSKKLLLSDSGFYLCAWTGNDWEQYFGPGTRLTVT.

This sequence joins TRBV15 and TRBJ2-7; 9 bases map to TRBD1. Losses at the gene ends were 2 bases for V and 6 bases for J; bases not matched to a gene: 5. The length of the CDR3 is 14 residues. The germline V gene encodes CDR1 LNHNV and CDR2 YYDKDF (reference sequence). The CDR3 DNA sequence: TGTGCCACCAGCAGAACGGGACAGGGCAGCGAGCAGTACTTC. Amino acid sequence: CATSRTGQGSEQYF.

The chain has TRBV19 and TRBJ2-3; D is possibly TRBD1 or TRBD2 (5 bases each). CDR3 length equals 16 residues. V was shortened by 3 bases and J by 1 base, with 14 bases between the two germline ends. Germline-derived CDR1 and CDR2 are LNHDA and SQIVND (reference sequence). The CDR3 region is CASSILVGGGTDTQYF. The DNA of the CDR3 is TGTGCCAGTAGTATCCTCGTTGGGGGAGGCACAGATACGCAGTATTTT.

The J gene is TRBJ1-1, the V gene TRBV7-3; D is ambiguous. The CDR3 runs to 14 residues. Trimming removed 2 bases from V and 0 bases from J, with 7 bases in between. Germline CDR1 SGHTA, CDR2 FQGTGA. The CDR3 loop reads CASSLAGLNTEAFF. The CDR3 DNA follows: TGTGCCAGCAGCTTAGCCGGGTTGAACACTGAAGCTTTCTTT. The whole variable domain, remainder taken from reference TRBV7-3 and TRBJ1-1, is GAGVSQTPSNKVTEKGKYVELRCDPISGHTALYWYRQSLGQGPEFLIYFQGTGAADDSGLPNDRFFAVRPEGSVSTLKIQRTERGDSAVYLCASSLAGLNTEAFFGQGTRLTVV.

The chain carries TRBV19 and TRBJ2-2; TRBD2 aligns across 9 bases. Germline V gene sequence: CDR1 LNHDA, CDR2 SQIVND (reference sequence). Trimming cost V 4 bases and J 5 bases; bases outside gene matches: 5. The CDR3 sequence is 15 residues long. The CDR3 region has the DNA TGTGCCAGTAGTACTTGGGCGGGAGGGACCGGGGAGCTGTTTTTT. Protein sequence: CASSTWAGGTGELFF. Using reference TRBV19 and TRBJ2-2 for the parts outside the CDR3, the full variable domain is DGGITQSPKYLFRKEGQNVTLSCEQNLNHDAMYWYRQDPGQGLRLIYYSQIVNDFQKGDIAEGYSVSREKKESFPLTVTSAQKNPTAFYLCASSTWAGGTGELFFGEGSRLTVL.

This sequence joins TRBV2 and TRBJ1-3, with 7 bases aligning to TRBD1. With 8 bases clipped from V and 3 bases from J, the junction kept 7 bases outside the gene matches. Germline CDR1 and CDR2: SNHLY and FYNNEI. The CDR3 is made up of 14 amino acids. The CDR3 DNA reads TGTGCCAGCCAAACAGGGGTAGTTGGAAACACCATATATTTT. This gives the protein CASQTGVVGNTIYF.

The CDR3 DNA sequence: TGTGCCAGCAGCTTGAATACGAACACTGAAGCTTTCTTT. Its protein is CASSLNTNTEAFF. The V call is TRBV7-8, the J call TRBJ1-1; no clear D. With 3 bases removed from V and 1 base from J, the gap between germline ends came to 6 bases. In germline, CDR1 is SGHVS, CDR2 FQNEAQ. This CDR3 contains 13 residues.

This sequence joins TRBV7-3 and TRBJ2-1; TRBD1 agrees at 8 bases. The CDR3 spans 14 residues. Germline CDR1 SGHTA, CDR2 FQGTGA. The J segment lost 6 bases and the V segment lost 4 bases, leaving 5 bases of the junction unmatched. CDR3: CASSYGTGGNEQFF. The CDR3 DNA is TGTGCCAGCAGCTACGGAACAGGGGGCAATGAGCAGTTCTTC.

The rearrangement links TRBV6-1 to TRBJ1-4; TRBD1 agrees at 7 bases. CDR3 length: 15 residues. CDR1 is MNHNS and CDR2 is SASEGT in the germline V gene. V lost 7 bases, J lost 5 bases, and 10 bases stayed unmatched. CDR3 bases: TGTGCCAGCACCGTGGGGACAGTTCCGAATGAAAAACTGTTTTTT. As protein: CASTVGTVPNEKLFF.

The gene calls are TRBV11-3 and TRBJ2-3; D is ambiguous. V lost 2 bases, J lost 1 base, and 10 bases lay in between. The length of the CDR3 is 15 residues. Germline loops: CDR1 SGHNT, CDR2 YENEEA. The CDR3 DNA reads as TGTGCCAGCAGCTTATTGGGTGGGGGCACAGATACGCAGTATTTT. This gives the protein CASSLLGGGTDTQYF.

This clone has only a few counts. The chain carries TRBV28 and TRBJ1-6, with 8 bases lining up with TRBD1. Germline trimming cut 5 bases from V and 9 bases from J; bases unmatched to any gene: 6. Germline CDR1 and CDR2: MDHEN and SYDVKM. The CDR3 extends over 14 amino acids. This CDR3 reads CASSLTGGSSPLHF. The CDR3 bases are TGTGCCAGCAGTCTTACAGGGGGGAGTTCACCCCTCCACTTT.

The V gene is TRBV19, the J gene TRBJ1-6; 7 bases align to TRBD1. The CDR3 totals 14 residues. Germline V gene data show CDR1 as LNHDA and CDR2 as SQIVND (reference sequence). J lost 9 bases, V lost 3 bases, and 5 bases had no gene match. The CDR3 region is CASSITQGLSPLHF. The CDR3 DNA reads TGTGCCAGTAGTATCACACAGGGGCTTTCACCCCTCCACTTT.

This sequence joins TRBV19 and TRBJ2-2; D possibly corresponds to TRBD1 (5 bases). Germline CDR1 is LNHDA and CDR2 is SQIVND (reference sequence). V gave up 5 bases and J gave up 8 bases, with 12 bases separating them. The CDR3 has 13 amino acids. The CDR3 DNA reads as TGTGCCAGTAGTTCAGGGATGAGTGGGGAGCTGTTTTTT. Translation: CASSSGMSGELFF.

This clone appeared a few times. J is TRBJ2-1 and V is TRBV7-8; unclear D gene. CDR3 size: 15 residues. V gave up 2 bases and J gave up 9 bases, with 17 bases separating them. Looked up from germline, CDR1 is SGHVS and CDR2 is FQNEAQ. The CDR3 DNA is TGTGCCAGCAGCTTACGGACCACAATAGCAAGTGAGCAGTTCTTC. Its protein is CASSLRTTIASEQFF.

This CDR3 is CASSYSYRALTGELFF. The CDR3, as DNA: TGTGCCAGCAGTTACTCGTACAGGGCATTGACCGGGGAGCTGTTTTTT. This chain connects TRBV6-6 to TRBJ2-2; the D gene is possibly TRBD1 (6 bases). Germline V CDR1 and CDR2: MNHNY, SVGAGI (reference sequence). The V end lost 0 bases, the J end lost 5 bases, and 13 bases lay between the germline ends. The CDR3 is made up of 16 amino acids.

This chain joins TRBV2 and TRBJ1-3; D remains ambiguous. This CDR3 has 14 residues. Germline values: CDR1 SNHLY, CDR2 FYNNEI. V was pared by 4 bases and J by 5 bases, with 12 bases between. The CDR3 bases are TGTGCCAGCAGTGGAGTACTTACTCGAAACACCATATATTTT. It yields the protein CASSGVLTRNTIYF.

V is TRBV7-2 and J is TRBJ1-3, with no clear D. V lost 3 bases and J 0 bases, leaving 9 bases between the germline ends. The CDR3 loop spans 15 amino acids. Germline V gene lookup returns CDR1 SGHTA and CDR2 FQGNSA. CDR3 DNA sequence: TGTGCCAGCAGCTTGGACGCGAGCTCTGGAAACACCATATATTTT. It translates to CASSLDASSGNTIYF.

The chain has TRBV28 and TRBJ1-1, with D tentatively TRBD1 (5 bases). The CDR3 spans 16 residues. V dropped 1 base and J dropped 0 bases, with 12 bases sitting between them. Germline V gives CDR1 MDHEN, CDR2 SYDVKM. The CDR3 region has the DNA TGTGCCAGCAGTTTATACCTTGAGGACATGAACACTGAAGCTTTCTTT. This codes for CASSLYLEDMNTEAFF.

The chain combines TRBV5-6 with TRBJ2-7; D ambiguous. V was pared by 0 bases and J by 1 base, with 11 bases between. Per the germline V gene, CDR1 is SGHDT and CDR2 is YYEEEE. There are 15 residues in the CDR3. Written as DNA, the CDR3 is TGTGCCAGCAGCTTGGGGCAGGCGACTTCCTACGAGCAGTACTTC. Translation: CASSLGQATSYEQYF.

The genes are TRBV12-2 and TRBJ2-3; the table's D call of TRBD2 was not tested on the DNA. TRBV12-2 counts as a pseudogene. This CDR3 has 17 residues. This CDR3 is CASRLEKGGASTDTQYF. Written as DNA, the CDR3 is TGTGCAAGTCGCTTAGAGAAGGGCGGGGCTAGCACAGATACGCAGTATTTT.

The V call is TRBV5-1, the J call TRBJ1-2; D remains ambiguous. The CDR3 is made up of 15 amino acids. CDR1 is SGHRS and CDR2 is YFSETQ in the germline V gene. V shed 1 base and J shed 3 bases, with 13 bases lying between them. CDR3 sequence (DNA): TGCGCCAGCAGCTTGCTGGACGCCCGGGACTATGGCTACACCTTC. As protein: CASSLLDARDYGYTF. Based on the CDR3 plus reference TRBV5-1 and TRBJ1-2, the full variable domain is KAGVTQTPRYLIKTRGQQVTLSCSPISGHRSVSWYQQTPGQGLQFLFEYFSETQRNKGNFPGRFSGRQFSNSRSEMNVSTLELGDSALYLCASSLLDARDYGYTFGSGTRLTVV.

CDR3 nucleotides: TGTGCCAGCAGTTTATACAGGGAGACCGGGGAGCTGTTTTTT. Encoded protein: CASSLYRETGELFF. The chain couples TRBV27 to TRBJ2-2, with TRBD1 as a possible D gene (6 bases). Germline V gene data show CDR1 as MNHEY and CDR2 as SMNVEV (reference sequence). The CDR3 is 14 amino acids. The V and J ends lost 1 base and 5 bases respectively, with 8 bases between them.